The 18 T cell receptor beta chains below were found in one sample sequenced in a study of vaccination effects on CD4 cells after COVID-19. No antigen is known for these receptors. Profiled with immunoSEQ multiplex PCR; TCRdb holds only in-frame clones, not every one. The data show about 30,000 clones, around 80% seen once. Antigen-specific CD4+ T cells expanded by the ViraFEST assay with viral peptide pools were then sequenced. Culture lasted roughly eleven days before CD4+ T cell isolation. Two-dose BNT162b2 or mRNA-1273 vaccination was given to participants. The specimen comprised CD4+ T cells from PBMCs cultured with SARS-CoV-2 spike peptides, sampled after COVID-19 vaccination. The receptors originated from a human donor who received a COVID-19 vaccine. Some clones in this sample may be carry-over from other donors' samples.

The chain combines TRBV14 with TRBJ2-3; 9 bases align to TRBD1. CDR1 is SGHDN and CDR2 is FVKESK in the germline V gene. The J segment lost 5 bases and the V segment lost 4 bases, leaving 7 bases of the junction unmatched. The CDR3 consists of 15 residues. The CDR3 loop reads CASSPPTGGVDTQYF. For the CDR3, the DNA is TGTGCCAGCAGCCCCCCCACAGGGGGCGTAGATACGCAGTATTTT. The full variable domain, its missing parts supplied by reference TRBV14 and TRBJ2-3, is EAGVTQFPSHSVIEKGQTVTLRCDPISGHDNLYWYRRVMGKEIKFLLHFVKESKQDESGMPNNRFLAERTGGTYSTLKVQPAELEDSGVYFCASSPPTGGVDTQYFGPGTRLTVL.

The chain links TRBV19 to TRBJ2-6; D remains unclear. Germline-derived CDR1 and CDR2 are LNHDA and SQIVND (reference sequence). The length of the CDR3 is 14 residues. V was shortened by 7 bases and J by 0 bases, with 7 bases between the two germline ends. CDR3 in amino acids: CASKALSGANVLTF. The CDR3 region has the DNA TGTGCCAGTAAGGCTCTCTCTGGGGCCAACGTCCTGACTTTC. The variable domain in full, completed from reference TRBV19 and TRBJ2-6, reads DGGITQSPKYLFRKEGQNVTLSCEQNLNHDAMYWYRQDPGQGLRLIYYSQIVNDFQKGDIAEGYSVSREKKESFPLTVTSAQKNPTAFYLCASKALSGANVLTFGAGSRLTVL.

The chain couples TRBV6-4 to TRBJ1-2, with D possibly being TRBD1 (6 bases). The CDR3 contains 15 residues. Deletions cut 3 bases from V and 4 bases from J, with 15 bases between. Germline values: CDR1 MRHNA, CDR2 SNTAGT. CDR3 sequence reads: CASSEVAGDLYGYTF. The DNA for the CDR3 is TGTGCCAGCAGTGAGGTTGCAGGGGACCTCTATGGCTACACCTTC.

The chain links TRBV5-1 to TRBJ1-1; D ambiguous. The CDR3 has 16 amino acids. Germline CDR1 SGHRS, CDR2 YFSETQ. V dropped 0 bases and J dropped 2 bases, with 14 bases sitting between them. The CDR3 nucleotides read TGCGCCAGCAGCTTGGTTCCAGGAACCACCAACACTGAAGCTTTCTTT. Protein product: CASSLVPGTTNTEAFF.

The V gene is TRBV5-1, the J gene TRBJ2-3, with TRBD1 matching 10 bases. CDR1 and CDR2 (germline): SGHRS, YFSETQ. The CDR3 is 14 residues long. V was pared by 6 bases and J by 4 bases, with 5 bases of the junction left unmatched. CDR3 nucleotides: TGCGCCAGCACCCGACAGGGGGCGGCAGATACGCAGTATTTT. Translating it yields CASTRQGAADTQYF.

CDR3 nucleotides: TGTGCCAGTACTAGCGGGGGGGCCGGAGATACGCAGTATTTT. Protein: CASTSGGAGDTQYF. V gene TRBV28 combines with J gene TRBJ2-3, with 13 positions matching TRBD2. CDR3 length: 14 amino acids. V lost 9 bases to trimming and J lost 5 bases; unmatched junction nucleotides: 5. Germline CDR1 reads MDHEN; CDR2 reads SYDVKM. Variable domain in full (rest from reference TRBV28 and TRBJ2-3): DVKVTQSSRYLVKRTGEKVFLECVQDMDHENMFWYRQDPGLGLRLIYFSYDVKMKEKGDIPEGYSVSREKKERFSLILESASTNQTSMYLCASTSGGAGDTQYFGPGTRLTVL.

V gene TRBV29-1 combines with J gene TRBJ1-1; D may be TRBD1 (5 bases). Germline assignment: CDR1 SQVTM and CDR2 ANQGSEA. The CDR3 is 15 residues long. Trimming removed 3 bases at V and 5 bases at J, with 19 bases between. The DNA for the CDR3 is TGCAGCGTTGAGGGACCTGGGGGGTGGGGAACTGAAGCTTTCTTT. Amino acid sequence: CSVEGPGGWGTEAFF.

The gene calls are TRBV4-1 and TRBJ2-7; 10 bases line up with TRBD2. Germline trimming cut 4 bases from V and 3 bases from J; bases unmatched to any gene: 3. Germline loops: CDR1 MGHRA, CDR2 YSYEKL. The CDR3 contains 14 residues. This chain's CDR3 is CASSRLAGNYEQYV. CDR3 nucleotide sequence: TGCGCCAGCAGCCGACTAGCGGGCAACTACGAGCAGTACGTC.

This chain links TRBV12-5 with TRBJ1-3; 8 nucleotides agree with TRBD1. V trimming: 2 bases; J trimming: 2 bases; junction bases outside the gene matches: 8. Germline V gene data show CDR1 as LGHNT and CDR2 as FRNRAP. This CDR3 contains 17 residues. The CDR3 nucleotides are TGTGCTAGTGGTTTGATACTGCGGGACAGGACTGGAAACACCATATATTTT. It specifies CASGLILRDRTGNTIYF.

This chain links TRBV18 with TRBJ2-2; TRBD1 is a possible D gene (6 bases). The germline gives CDR1 KGHSH, CDR2 LQKENI. This CDR3 has 15 amino acids. Trimming stripped 4 bases from V and 3 bases from J, with 12 bases between. The DNA of the CDR3 is TGTGCCAGCTCACAGAGACAGGCGGACACCGGGGAGCTGTTTTTT. Its translation is CASSQRQADTGELFF.

The CDR3 sequence is CASSMTGIADTQYF. In DNA form, the CDR3 reads TGTGCCAGCAGTATGACAGGGATAGCAGATACGCAGTATTTT. The rearrangement uses TRBV11-2 and TRBJ2-3; TRBD1 agrees at 7 bases. The germline V gene encodes CDR1 SGHAT and CDR2 FQNNGV. The V segment lost 6 bases and the J segment 4 bases; nucleotides outside the gene matches: 7. The CDR3 runs to 14 residues. The full variable domain, its missing parts supplied by reference TRBV11-2 and TRBJ2-3, is EAGVAQSPRYKIIEKRQSVAFWCNPISGHATLYWYQQILGQGPKLLIQFQNNGVVDDSQLPKDRFSAERLKGVDSTLKIQPAKLEDSAVYLCASSMTGIADTQYFGPGTRLTVL.

A few counts support this clone. This chain links TRBV7-8 with TRBJ1-4; 7 positions match TRBD1. V shed 4 bases and J 11 bases; nucleotides not matched to a gene: 16. The CDR3 contains 16 residues. Looked up from germline, CDR1 is SGHVS and CDR2 is FQNEAQ. The CDR3 sequence: CASSYRTGVGAGKLFF. CDR3 in DNA: TGTGCCAGCAGCTACCGGACAGGCGTTGGTGCGGGGAAACTGTTTTTT.

This chain links TRBV2 with TRBJ1-2, with 8 bases identical to TRBD1. This CDR3 spans 10 amino acids. Looked up from germline, CDR1 is SNHLY and CDR2 is FYNNEI. V lost 9 bases, J lost 8 bases, and 2 bases stayed unmatched. Here the CDR3 reads CARTGEGYTF. The CDR3 region has the DNA TGTGCCAGGACAGGGGAAGGCTACACCTTC.

V and J are TRBV7-2 and TRBJ2-4; 7 positions agree with TRBD2. J gave up 4 bases and V 4 bases, and 16 bases lay outside the gene matches. Per the germline V gene, CDR1 is SGHTA and CDR2 is FQGNSA. This CDR3 comprises 18 residues. DNA for the CDR3: TGTGCCAGCAGCTCCCCCGAGCGCGGGGGAATTCCAAAAAACATTCAGTACTTC. Its protein is CASSSPERGGIPKNIQYF.

The V gene is TRBV10-3, the J gene TRBJ1-6, with D unclear. This CDR3 contains 14 residues. Germline V gene sequence: CDR1 ENHRY, CDR2 SYGVKD. V shed 4 bases and J shed 7 bases, with 11 bases lying between them. The DNA of the CDR3 is TGTGCCATCAGTGTAGCAGGATACAATTCACCCCTCCACTTT. It specifies CAISVAGYNSPLHF.

The chain employs TRBV24-1 and TRBJ2-3; TRBD1 might be the D (6 bases). Trimming stripped 5 bases from V and 8 bases from J, with 13 bases between. Germline-derived CDR1 and CDR2 are KGHDR and SFDVKD. This CDR3 spans 13 amino acids. The CDR3 region is CATSVHIGGTQYF. CDR3 coding DNA: TGTGCCACCAGTGTTCATATAGGGGGTACGCAGTATTTT.

This chain joins TRBV19 and TRBJ2-7, with a tentative D call TRBD2 (6 bases). Germline CDR1 LNHDA, CDR2 SQIVND (reference sequence). Trimming left V 3 bases short and J 0 bases short, with 12 bases between. The CDR3 is 15 residues long. Here the CDR3 DNA reads TGTGCCAGTAGTATCACCCACGGGAGCTCCTACGAGCAGTACGTC. Translated, it gives CASSITHGSSYEQYV.

The chain joins TRBV5-6 to TRBJ1-1; D gene ambiguous. This CDR3 contains 12 residues. Germline V gene sequence: CDR1 SGHDT, CDR2 YYEEEE. V dropped 2 bases and J dropped 8 bases, with 10 bases sitting between them. CDR3 bases: TGTGCCAGCAGCTTAACGACGGTCGAAGCTTTCTTT. It is translated as CASSLTTVEAFF.